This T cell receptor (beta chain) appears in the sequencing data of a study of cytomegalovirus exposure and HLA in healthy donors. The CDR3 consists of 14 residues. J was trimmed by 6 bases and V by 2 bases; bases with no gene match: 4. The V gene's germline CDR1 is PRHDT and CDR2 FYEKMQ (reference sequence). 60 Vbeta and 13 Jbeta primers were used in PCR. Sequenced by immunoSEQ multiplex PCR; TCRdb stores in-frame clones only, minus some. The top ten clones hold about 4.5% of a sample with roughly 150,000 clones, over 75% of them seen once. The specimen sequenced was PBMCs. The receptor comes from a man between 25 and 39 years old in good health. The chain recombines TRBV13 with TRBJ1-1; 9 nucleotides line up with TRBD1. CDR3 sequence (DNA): TGTGCCAGCAGCTTACCCCGACAGGGGGCTGAAGCTTTCTTT. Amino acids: CASSLPRQGAEAFF.